Shown below are 17 T cell receptor beta chains from a single sample sequenced in a study of CD8 T cells in ankylosing spondylitis. Using its own MiXCR run on the 5' RACE reads, TCRdb lists one record per CDR3 protein. Seen here are some 150,000 distinct CDR3 sequences, under 45% observed once, and the top ten hold over 12%. The specimen sequenced was synovial fluid, either unsorted or a sorted T cell fraction (not recorded which). The receptors stem from a male donor with ankylosing spondylitis.

This clonotype was recorded many times. V usage is TRBV4-1 and J usage is TRBJ2-5; 9 nucleotides agree with TRBD2. The CDR3 spans 16 residues. Germline V gives CDR1 MGHRA, CDR2 YSYEKL. After removal of 4 bases from V and 4 bases from J, the junction contained 10 bases not matched to a gene. This CDR3 reads CASSRVAGAIPETQYF. CDR3 bases: TGCGCCAGCAGCCGGGTAGCGGGAGCAATCCCAGAGACCCAGTACTTC.

This clonotype appeared a few times. This rearrangement joins TRBV20-1 to TRBJ2-7, with TRBD2 identical over 7 bases. Per the germline V gene, CDR1 is DFQATT and CDR2 is SNEGSKA (reference sequence). CDR3 length: 15 amino acids. With V trimmed by 0 bases and J by 0 bases, 5 bases remained unmatched. The DNA of the CDR3 is TGCAGTGCTAGAGATTTCAGCGGGAACTCCTACGAGCAGTACTTC. It codes for CSARDFSGNSYEQYF.

This clonotype was recorded a few times. This chain joins TRBV3-1 and TRBJ1-1, with D unresolved. The V and J ends lost 0 bases and 0 bases respectively, with 8 bases between them. Germline CDR1 and CDR2: LGHDT and YNNKEL (reference sequence). The CDR3 loop spans 15 amino acids. Written as DNA, the CDR3 is TGTGCCAGCAGCCAAGATAAGGCGGTGAACACTGAAGCTTTCTTT. Encoded protein: CASSQDKAVNTEAFF.

CDR3 sequence (DNA): TGTGCCAGCAGCACCATTACAGCTAGGACTGAAGCTTTCTTT. Its protein is CASSTITARTEAFF. This sequence joins TRBV9 and TRBJ1-1; D not certain. CDR1 and CDR2 from the germline V gene are SGDLS and YYNGEE. V lost 4 bases, J lost 5 bases, and 15 bases lay in between. The CDR3 is 14 residues long.

This clonotype is a singleton in its sample. J is TRBJ2-1 and V is TRBV25-1; perhaps TRBD2 as D (7 bases). V was cut by 2 bases and J by 4 bases, with 21 bases left in between. This CDR3 region has 18 residues. Per germline, CDR1 MGHDK and CDR2 SYGVNS. The CDR3 nucleotides read TGTGCCAGCAGTGAAACAGGAGGGGGGGACCCGGGGTACAATGAGCAGTTCTTC. This encodes CASSETGGGDPGYNEQFF.

This clonotype was detected a few times. The chain combines TRBV28 with TRBJ2-5; 9 bases align to TRBD2. Trimming took 4 bases from V and 3 from J; bases not matched to a gene: 18. CDR3 length equals 19 residues. Germline assignment: CDR1 MDHEN and CDR2 SYDVKM. This chain's CDR3 is CASSSAPYFLAGSEETQYF. In DNA form, the CDR3 reads TGTGCCAGCAGTTCGGCGCCATATTTTCTAGCGGGGAGTGAAGAGACCCAGTACTTC. Variable domain in full (rest from reference TRBV28 and TRBJ2-5): DVKVTQSSRYLVKRTGEKVFLECVQDMDHENMFWYRQDPGLGLRLIYFSYDVKMKEKGDIPEGYSVSREKKERFSLILESASTNQTSMYLCASSSAPYFLAGSEETQYFGPGTRLLVL.

This chain connects TRBV11-2 to TRBJ2-7; 7 bases line up with TRBD1. Germline CDR1 and CDR2: SGHAT and FQNNGV. The CDR3 consists of 14 residues. V lost 6 bases and J lost 2; bases outside the gene matches: 7. CDR3 bases: TGTGCCAGCAGACAACAGGGGCTCCCCTACGAGCAGTACTTC. This encodes CASRQQGLPYEQYF.

The rearrangement uses TRBV29-1 and TRBJ2-3, with 11 bases matching TRBD2. This CDR3 has 17 amino acids. The ends lost 0 bases at V and 0 bases at J; junction bases unmatched: 5. CDR1 is SQVTM and CDR2 is ANQGSEA in the germline V gene. CDR3 protein: CSVEDQWTSGSTDTQYF. The CDR3 coding sequence is TGCAGCGTTGAAGACCAATGGACTAGCGGGAGCACAGATACGCAGTATTTT.

The chain employs TRBV5-1 and TRBJ2-1; 13 nucleotides line up with TRBD2. CDR3 length: 15 amino acids. Trimming cost V 2 bases and J 8 bases; bases outside gene matches: 4. From germline, CDR1 is SGHRS and CDR2 YFSETQ. CDR3 region: CASSLRTSGSDEQFF. DNA of the CDR3: TGCGCCAGCAGCTTACGGACTAGCGGGAGCGATGAGCAGTTCTTC.

This clonotype appeared many times. The rearrangement joins TRBV6-1 to TRBJ1-3; D is unclear. The V end was cut by 2 bases, the J end by 0 bases, with 5 bases between. The V gene's germline CDR1 is MNHNS and CDR2 SASEGT. The CDR3 totals 14 residues. The CDR3 loop is CASSEFYSGNTIYF. CDR3 in DNA: TGTGCCAGCAGTGAATTTTACTCTGGAAACACCATATATTTT.

The chain uses TRBV6-6 and TRBJ2-7; the D is unclear. The CDR3 runs 11 residues. Germline assignment: CDR1 MNHNY and CDR2 SVGAGI (reference sequence). Between the trimmed V and J ends, which lost 4 bases and 7 bases, there was a span of 8 bases. The CDR3 region has the DNA TGTGCCAGCAGTTCAGCGTATGAGCAGTACTTC. Amino acid sequence: CASSSAYEQYF.

The chain has TRBV6-5 and TRBJ2-7; D possibly corresponds to TRBD2 (7 bases). This CDR3 contains 14 residues. V was clipped by 1 base and J by 12 bases, with 19 bases between them. Germline V gene lookup returns CDR1 MNHEY and CDR2 SVGAGI. The CDR3 DNA reads TGTGCCAGCAGTTACTTCTTGGGGGGGGCTACCTTGTACTTC. Protein: CASSYFLGGATLYF.

This rearrangement joins TRBV5-1 to TRBJ1-2, with D unresolved. CDR3 size: 13 residues. V dropped 0 bases and J dropped 3 bases, with 6 bases sitting between them. From germline, CDR1 is SGHRS and CDR2 YFSETQ. CDR3 nucleotide sequence: TGCGCCAGCAGCTTGGTAATTGACTATGGCTACACCTTC. Its translation is CASSLVIDYGYTF.

Only a few counts were recorded for this clonotype. The genes are TRBV5-1 and TRBJ2-7, with 14 bases matching TRBD2. This CDR3 is 17 amino acids long. Germline V gene data show CDR1 as SGHRS and CDR2 as YFSETQ. The trim removed 3 bases at V and 3 bases at J, leaving 8 bases unmatched. CDR3 residues: CASSSNTGLAGVYEQYF. CDR3 DNA: TGCGCCAGCAGCTCGAACACGGGACTAGCGGGAGTCTACGAGCAGTACTTC.

This clonotype turned up a few times. V gene TRBV7-9 combines with J gene TRBJ2-5; TRBD2 is a possible D gene (5 bases). Trimming pared 0 bases from V and 0 bases from J, leaving 8 bases between. There are 15 residues in the CDR3. CDR1 and CDR2 from the germline V gene are SEHNR and FQNEAQ (reference sequence). The CDR3 region is CASSLADGNQETQYF. The DNA for the CDR3 is TGTGCCAGCAGCTTAGCCGACGGGAACCAAGAGACCCAGTACTTC.

The V and J genes are TRBV24-1 and TRBJ2-3; the match to TRBD2 covers 10 bases. CDR1 and CDR2 from the germline V gene are KGHDR and SFDVKD. The CDR3 runs to 16 residues. Trimming at V came to 3 bases and at J to 2 bases, leaving 4 bases not matched to a gene. The chain's CDR3 is CATSDLAGEYTDTQYF. CDR3 coding DNA: TGTGCCACCAGTGATCTAGCGGGGGAGTACACAGATACGCAGTATTTT.

This clonotype was found a few times. The chain links TRBV12-3 or TRBV12-4 to TRBJ2-3; the match to TRBD2 covers 7 bases. V lost 10 bases, J lost 4 bases, and 5 bases stayed unmatched. This CDR3 contains 12 residues. As DNA, the CDR3 is TGTGCCACTCGGGGGGTTCCAGATACGCAGTATTTT. Translation: CATRGVPDTQYF.